The rows below give T cell receptor beta chains drawn from one sample of a study of cytomegalovirus exposure and HLA in healthy donors. Profiled with immunoSEQ multiplex PCR; TCRdb holds only in-frame clones, not every one. The sample yields roughly 200,000 clones, around four fifths seen once. The sample comprised PBMCs. These receptors all come from a man in his forties in good health and CMV-seropositive. CDR3s include the opening cysteine and the closing phenylalanine or tryptophan. A D gene is named only where the DNA matches it firmly. Part of the rows lack a size; the others show once, few, many or a class for expanded clones.

TRBV7-2	TRBJ2-5	TRBD2	.	TGTGCCAGCAGCTTAGCGCGGACTAGCCCCCAAGAGACCCAGTACTTC	CASSLARTSPQETQYF
TRBV6-5	TRBJ2-1	TRBD1	.	TGTGCCAGCAGGTATCGCCGGGACAGGGCCAATGAGCAGTTCTTC	CASRYRRDRANEQFF
TRBV19	TRBJ1-5	.	.	TGTGCCAGTCTGGGCCTTACCGCCAATCAGCCCCAGCATTTT	CASLGLTANQPQHF
TRBV7-9	TRBJ1-3	TRBD1	.	TGTGCCAGCAGCCTGGACAGGGGGCTAGGAAACACCATATATTTT	CASSLDRGLGNTIYF
TRBV5-4	TRBJ1-1	.	.	TGTGCCAGCAGCGCAGGATTTAACACTGAAGCTTTCTTT	CASSAGFNTEAFF
TRBV7-2	TRBJ1-1	.	.	TGTGCCAGCAGCCCGCTCGTGAGCACTGAAGCTTTCTTT	CASSPLVSTEAFF
TRBV11-3	TRBJ2-1	TRBD2	.	TGTGCCAGCAGCTGGGGGCTAGCGGGATCTAATGAGCAGTTCTTC	CASSWGLAGSNEQFF
TRBV5-1	TRBJ2-7	.	.	TGCGCCAGCAGCTTGGCCGGGGAGAACTCCTACGAGCAGTACTTC	CASSLAGENSYEQYF
TRBV2	TRBJ2-7	.	once	TGTGCCAGCAGTGCTGGTAGCCTGTCCTACGAGCAGTACTTC	CASSAGSLSYEQYF
TRBV5-6	TRBJ1-1	.	.	TGTGCCAGCAGCTTGTCACTAGGGGGGAACACTGAAGCTTTCTTT	CASSLSLGGNTEAFF
TRBV15	TRBJ1-4	TRBD1	.	TGTGCCACCAGCAGAGCAGGGGGCTTATATGAAAAACTGTTTTTT	CATSRAGGLYEKLFF
TRBV9	TRBJ2-1	TRBD2	.	TGTGCCAGCAGGGCGGGAGGGAGCACCTACAATGAGCAGTTCTTC	CASRAGGSTYNEQFF
TRBV29-1	TRBJ1-2	TRBD1	.	TGCAGCGTCCCCACAGGGGACTATGGCTACACCTTC	CSVPTGDYGYTF
TRBV18	TRBJ2-5	.	.	TGTGCCAGCTCAGTGGAGCTCCAGGAGACCCAGTACTTC	CASSVELQETQYF
TRBV2	TRBJ1-6	.	once	TGTGCCAGCACCCCCCTCGGGACACCGAATTCACCCCTCCACTTT	CASTPLGTPNSPLHF
TRBV10-1	TRBJ2-1	.	.	TGCGCCAGCAGTGGAGGACGGGGGCAGTTCTTC	CASSGGRGQFF
TRBV28	TRBJ1-1	.	.	TGTGCCAGCGCCCTAGGCGGCAGTTGGAACACTGAAGCTTTCTTT	CASALGGSWNTEAFF
TRBV19	TRBJ2-6	.	.	TGTGCCAGTAGTATAGGCTTGTCTGGGGCCAACGGCCTGACTTTC	CASSIGLSGANGLTF
TRBV7-2	TRBJ2-5	TRBD2	.	TGTGCCAGCAGCACTTCGACTAGCGGGGGGCAAGAGACCCAGTACTTC	CASSTSTSGGQETQYF
TRBV5-1	TRBJ2-2	TRBD1	.	TGCGCCAGCCAGGTACAGGGGGCTTCCAACACCGGGGAGCTGTTTTTT	CASQVQGASNTGELFF
TRBV29-1	TRBJ1-2	.	.	TGCAGCGGATGGGACAACGGCTACACCTTC	CSGWDNGYTF
TRBV6-5	TRBJ2-7	.	.	TGTGCCAGCACCAACCGGGAGTACGAGCAGTACTTC	CASTNREYEQYF
TRBV28	TRBJ2-1	TRBD2	few	TGTGCCAGCAGTTTATATCGTAGTGCGGGAGTTGTTTCCTACAATGAGCAGTTCTTC	CASSLYRSAGVVSYNEQFF
TRBV11-2	TRBJ2-7	.	.	TGTGCCAGCAGCCGCACCACTGGACACAGCGAGCAGTACTTC	CASSRTTGHSEQYF
TRBV28	TRBJ1-4	.	.	TGTGCCAGCAGGAAGTACTCTGTCCTTGAAAAACTGTTTTTT	CASRKYSVLEKLFF
TRBV11-3	TRBJ2-7	.	.	TGTGCCAGCAGCCAGGGTCCCGAGAGCTACGAGCAGTACTTC	CASSQGPESYEQYF
TRBV7-7	TRBJ2-5	TRBD2	.	TGTGCCAGCAGCTTAGGGGGGGGGATTGTCCAAGAGGCCCAGTACTTC	CASSLGGGIVQEAQYF
TRBV19	TRBJ1-1	.	.	TGTGCCAGTAGTGAAAGGGGGGGATACATTGAAGCTTTCTTT	CASSERGGYIEAFF
TRBV4-2	TRBJ1-2	.	.	TGTGCCAGCAGCCAGGGGCCAGGCTATGGCTACACCTTC	CASSQGPGYGYTF
TRBV4-1	TRBJ2-1	TRBD2	.	TGCGCCAGCAGCCATGCAGGGACTAGTGACAATGAGCAGTTCTTC	CASSHAGTSDNEQFF
TRBV7-2	TRBJ2-1	.	.	TGTGCCAGCAGCATAAGCGGGTCCTACAATGAGCAGTTCTTC	CASSISGSYNEQFF
TRBV27	TRBJ2-7	TRBD2	.	TGTGCCAGCAGCCTCCTCCTAGCTAGCGGTTCCTACGAGCAGTACTTC	CASSLLLASGSYEQYF
TRBV2	TRBJ1-2	.	.	TGTGCCAGCAGCGCCCCGGGAGAAGCGGGGGGCTACACCTTC	CASSAPGEAGGYTF
TRBV21-1	TRBJ1-3	.	.	TGTGCCAGCAGCAAAAAGGGGATTCGAACGCGCTCTGGAAACACCATATATTTT	CASSKKGIRTRSGNTIYF
TRBV19	TRBJ2-3	TRBD2	once	TGTGCCAGTAGGCCTGGACTAGCGGGAGGGCCAAGTGCAGATACGCAGTATTTT	CASRPGLAGGPSADTQYF